This T cell receptor (beta chain) was captured in a study of blood T cell repertoires in COVID-19. Across the whole study: Acute and convalescent COVID-19 specimens originated in the United States, Italy and Spain. PBMCs, B-cell-depleted T cells, or T cells provided the cDNA or gDNA that made up the material.

Per the authors' pipeline: Amplification from reference gene primers served as the basis for estimated nucleated cell counts. Profiled with immunoSEQ multiplex PCR; TCRdb holds only in-frame clones, not every one. V and J calls plus clone size are reproduced from that table; the DNA served to infer D and trimming. This sample yields 150,000 or so clones, of which 75% to 90% are seen a single time; under 0.75% belongs to the top ten. The sequenced sample was peripheral blood. The source is a man in his sixties with acute or convalescent COVID-19.

The CDR3 nucleotides read TGTGCCAGCAGCTCCCCCGGACAGGGTAACACTGAAGCTTTCTTT. Translating it yields CASSSPGQGNTEAFF. The rearrangement joins TRBV5-5 to TRBJ1-1; 8 bases are shared with TRBD1. Germline CDR1 reads SGHKS; CDR2 reads YYEKEE (reference sequence). CDR3 size: 15 residues. V lost 3 bases and J lost 2; bases outside the gene matches: 6.